A selection of T cell receptor beta chains follows, all from one sample in a study of blood T cell repertoires in COVID-19. Generated by immunoSEQ multiplex PCR, the TCRdb table keeps only in-frame clones and is missing some. The data contain about 120,000 clones, around 91% of them singletons. The specimen was peripheral blood. Receptor source: a woman aged 55-69 years with COVID-19, enrolled during active disease. Each CDR3 is given with its conserved first and last residue. D genes are given only for firm matches. The size of a clone is reported for some rows only, either as once, few or many, or as a class for expanded clones.

d_call j_call clone_size v_call cdr3_nt cdr3_aa
TRBD1 TRBJ2-7 once TRBV7-8 TGTGCCAGCAGCCCCCCGAGGGGGCTTACTTACGGACAGTACTTC CASSPPRGLTYGQYF
- TRBJ1-1 - TRBV10-3 TGTGCCATCAGCGGAGACAGAGCGAACACTGAAGCTTTCTTT CAISGDRANTEAFF
- TRBJ1-4 - TRBV7-2 TGTGCCAGCAGGCTTTCACAGGGCTCAAAACTGTTTTTT CASRLSQGSKLFF
TRBD1 TRBJ1-4 - TRBV7-9 TGTGCCAGCAGCCCCGGGACAGGGCAAAAACTGTTTTTT CASSPGTGQKLFF
- TRBJ1-4 - TRBV19 TGTGCCAGTAGGGGAGGGGCTATTAATGAAAAACTGTTTTTT CASRGGAINEKLFF
TRBD2 TRBJ2-7 - TRBV19 TGTGCCAGTAGTAACCTAGCGGGGAACACCTACGAGCAGTACTTC CASSNLAGNTYEQYF
- TRBJ1-1 - TRBV11-2 TGTGCCAGCAGCCTGACAAACGGGAACACTGAAGCTTTCTTT CASSLTNGNTEAFF
TRBD1 TRBJ1-2 - TRBV27 TGTGCCAGCAGTCCCCGGACAGGGGGGGTAAACTATGGCTACACCTTC CASSPRTGGVNYGYTF
TRBD1 TRBJ1-2 - TRBV19 TGTGCCAGTACCCCCACAGGGGGCCGGTATGGCTACACCTTC CASTPTGGRYGYTF
- TRBJ1-1 - TRBV5-4 TGTGCCAGCAGCTTGGGGGGCCAGGACAACACTGAAGCTTTCTTT CASSLGGQDNTEAFF